A single sample is the source of the 23 T cell receptor beta chains below, sequenced in a study of OX40 agonist ivuxolimab in advanced cancers. Generated by immunoSEQ multiplex PCR, the TCRdb table keeps only in-frame clones and is missing some. The sample holds roughly 40,000 clones, over 75% seen once. This material consisted of CD4+ or CD8+ T cells sorted from blood, taken in a trial of the OX40 agonist ivuxolimab. The receptors originated from an adult with an advanced solid tumor such as melanoma, head and neck, liver or kidney cancer.

The rearrangement links TRBV7-8 to TRBJ2-1, with 7 bases lining up with TRBD2. The CDR3 length is 15 residues. J was trimmed by 6 bases and V by 1 base; bases with no gene match: 6. Looked up from germline, CDR1 is SGHVS and CDR2 is FQNEAQ. The CDR3 loop reads CASSLVPGGPNEQFF. DNA for the CDR3: TGTGCCAGCAGCTTAGTCCCGGGAGGCCCCAATGAGCAGTTCTTC.

This chain links TRBV9 with TRBJ2-1; the D is unclear. Deletions cut 0 bases from V and 6 bases from J, with 7 bases between. The CDR3 spans 13 residues. Germline lookup yields CDR1 SGDLS and CDR2 YYNGEE. The CDR3 DNA follows: TGTGCCAGCAGCGTAGAAACCCCCAATGAGCAGTTCTTC. Its protein is CASSVETPNEQFF.

The chain has TRBV15 and TRBJ2-5; 11 bases are a match to TRBD2. J lost 1 base, V lost 2 bases, and 3 bases had no gene match. Per the germline V gene, CDR1 is LNHNV and CDR2 is YYDKDF (reference sequence). There are 16 residues in the CDR3. The CDR3, as DNA: TGTGCCACCAGCAGACGGACTAGCGGGTCCCAAGAGACCCAGTACTTC. Encoded protein: CATSRRTSGSQETQYF.

The V gene is TRBV6-5, the J gene TRBJ1-1; the D is unclear. With 2 bases removed from V and 7 bases from J, the gap between germline ends came to 11 bases. The CDR3 consists of 13 residues. Germline values: CDR1 MNHEY, CDR2 SVGAGI. DNA for the CDR3: TGTGCCAGCAGTTACGGGTCAGGTAGTGAAGCTTTCTTT. Protein sequence: CASSYGSGSEAFF.

This clone appeared once. This rearrangement joins TRBV19 to TRBJ2-5; 8 bases are shared with TRBD2. In germline, CDR1 is LNHDA, CDR2 SQIVND (reference sequence). The CDR3 length is 14 residues. The V gene end was trimmed by 1 base and the J gene end by 4 bases; junction bases not matched to a gene: 2. CDR3 in amino acids: CASSIGTSPETQYF. CDR3 sequence (DNA): TGTGCCAGTAGTATAGGGACTAGCCCAGAGACCCAGTACTTC.

This chain uses TRBV29-1 with TRBJ2-7; TRBD2 matches 16 bases. Trimming removed 7 bases from V and 4 bases from J; junction bases left unmatched: 10. The CDR3 spans 16 residues. CDR1 is SQVTM and CDR2 is ANQGSEA in the germline V gene. As DNA, the CDR3 is TGCAGCGCCCGGGGACTAGCGGGAGGGCCGGGGTACGAGCAGTACTTC. Residues: CSARGLAGGPGYEQYF.

The chain combines TRBV6-1 with TRBJ2-7; D is ambiguous. Deletions cut 5 bases from V and 5 bases from J, with 19 bases between. This CDR3 has 15 amino acids. Germline V gene data show CDR1 as MNHNS and CDR2 as SASEGT. CDR3 sequence reads: CASSNLDLLHDEQYV. The CDR3 DNA is TGTGCCAGCAGTAACCTAGACCTCCTCCACGACGAGCAGTACGTC.

The chain carries TRBV29-1 and TRBJ2-1; D unclear. The CDR3 covers 13 residues. Germline loops: CDR1 SQVTM, CDR2 ANQGSEA. Trimming left V 5 bases short and J 2 bases short, with 10 bases between. For the CDR3, the DNA is TGCAGCGTTTCTGGCGATCCCTACAATGAGCAGTTCTTC. The encoded protein is CSVSGDPYNEQFF.

The genes are TRBV15 and TRBJ2-7, with TRBD1 matching over 10 bases. From germline, CDR1 is LNHNV and CDR2 YYDKDF (reference sequence). Trimming at V came to 3 bases and at J to 4 bases, leaving 9 bases not matched to a gene. This CDR3 region has 16 residues. The CDR3 sequence: CATSSLPTGGRYEQYF. The CDR3 DNA follows: TGTGCCACCAGCAGTCTGCCGACAGGGGGCCGGTACGAGCAGTACTTC.

This clone was seen a few times. The chain links TRBV11-2 to TRBJ2-5; 10 nucleotides line up with TRBD2. The CDR3 is 15 amino acids. The V gene's germline CDR1 is SGHAT and CDR2 FQNNGV. The ends lost 5 bases at V and 0 bases at J; junction bases unmatched: 3. The CDR3 DNA reads TGTGCCAGCAGCCGACTAGCGGGCAACCAAGAGACCCAGTACTTC. This gives the protein CASSRLAGNQETQYF.

The chain combines TRBV13 with TRBJ1-4; no definite D call. The germline V gene encodes CDR1 PRHDT and CDR2 FYEKMQ (reference sequence). V shed 4 bases and J shed 8 bases, with 8 bases lying between them. This CDR3 spans 12 amino acids. CDR3 residues: CASSYDREKLFF. As DNA, the CDR3 is TGTGCCAGCAGCTACGACCGGGAAAAACTGTTTTTT.

The chain is built from TRBV7-2 and TRBJ1-1; D is perhaps TRBD1 (6 bases). Trimming cost V 5 bases and J 10 bases, with 11 bases left between them. The CDR3 extends over 11 amino acids. Germline lookup yields CDR1 SGHTA and CDR2 FQGNSA. The CDR3 is CASSLDRIAFF. In DNA form, the CDR3 reads TGTGCCAGCAGCCTCGACAGGATAGCTTTCTTT. Drawing the rest from reference TRBV7-2 and TRBJ1-1, the complete variable domain is GAGVSQSPSNKVTEKGKDVELRCDPISGHTALYWYRQSLGQGLEFLIYFQGNSAPDKSGLPSDRFSAERTGGSVSTLTIQRTQQEDSAVYLCASSLDRIAFFGQGTRLTVV.

The rearrangement links TRBV5-4 to TRBJ1-3, with D tentatively TRBD1 (5 bases). Germline V CDR1 and CDR2: SGHNT, YYREEE (reference sequence). V shed 6 bases and J shed 3 bases, with 10 bases lying between them. The CDR3 has 13 amino acids. CDR3: CASTVDSGNTIYF. CDR3 DNA: TGTGCCAGCACCGTCGACAGTGGAAACACCATATATTTT.

The genes are TRBV9 and TRBJ2-7; TRBD1 aligns across 8 bases. CDR3 length: 13 residues. Per the germline V gene, CDR1 is SGDLS and CDR2 is YYNGEE. J was trimmed by 5 bases and V by 2 bases; bases with no gene match: 3. The CDR3 nucleotides are TGTGCCAGCAGCGTGGGACAGGCGGACGAGCAGTACTTC. This codes for CASSVGQADEQYF.

This clone was found a few times. The V call is TRBV11-2, the J call TRBJ2-7; a weak D match, TRBD1 (6 bases). The CDR3 sequence is 14 residues long. The ends were cut back, 5 bases at V and 1 base at J, with 12 bases in the middle. Germline loops: CDR1 SGHAT, CDR2 FQNNGV. The CDR3 spells CASSPTRGSYEQYV. CDR3 sequence (DNA): TGTGCCAGCAGCCCTACTAGGGGGTCCTACGAGCAGTACGTC.

V is TRBV5-1 and J is TRBJ2-3; 14 bases line up with TRBD2. This CDR3 region has 15 residues. The trim removed 5 bases at V and 3 bases at J, leaving 2 bases unmatched. Germline lookup yields CDR1 SGHRS and CDR2 YFSETQ. DNA for the CDR3: TGCGCCAGCAGTCGGACTAGCGGGAGGACAGATACGCAGTATTTT. This translates into CASSRTSGRTDTQYF. Full variable domain (rest looked up from reference TRBV5-1 and TRBJ2-3): KAGVTQTPRYLIKTRGQQVTLSCSPISGHRSVSWYQQTPGQGLQFLFEYFSETQRNKGNFPGRFSGRQFSNSRSEMNVSTLELGDSALYLCASSRTSGRTDTQYFGPGTRLTVL.

The rearrangement links TRBV6-5 to TRBJ1-2; 7 bases line up with TRBD1. This CDR3 region has 13 residues. Looked up from germline, CDR1 is MNHEY and CDR2 is SVGAGI. The V and J ends lost 6 bases and 3 bases, in that order; junction bases with no gene match: 4. This CDR3 is CASRSRGDYGYTF. The CDR3 coding sequence is TGTGCCAGCAGGTCCAGGGGGGACTATGGCTACACCTTC.

The rearrangement uses TRBV2 and TRBJ1-1; 8 nucleotides agree with TRBD1. V dropped 5 bases and J dropped 2; count of bases not matched to a gene: 4. Germline assignment: CDR1 SNHLY and CDR2 FYNNEI. The CDR3 extends over 14 amino acids. The CDR3 loop reads CASSRQGSNTEAFF. In DNA, the CDR3 is TGTGCCAGCAGTCGACAGGGGTCTAACACTGAAGCTTTCTTT.

In this sample, this clone turned up once. The V gene is TRBV7-2, the J gene TRBJ2-3; D is ambiguous. The CDR3 totals 13 residues. The germline V and J ends were trimmed by 2 bases and 1 base, with 4 bases remaining between them. Germline lookup yields CDR1 SGHTA and CDR2 FQGNSA. CDR3 amino acids: CASSLIGTDTQYF. As DNA, the CDR3 is TGTGCCAGCAGCTTAATCGGCACAGATACGCAGTATTTT.

This clone was recorded a few times. This rearrangement joins TRBV19 to TRBJ2-1, with 9 bases lining up with TRBD2. This CDR3 has 17 residues. CDR1 is LNHDA and CDR2 is SQIVND in the germline V gene (reference sequence). The trim removed 7 bases at V and 9 bases at J, leaving 19 bases unmatched. CDR3 region: CASTPHPGLASPAEQFF. CDR3 sequence (DNA): TGTGCCAGTACCCCTCATCCCGGACTAGCGTCCCCCGCTGAGCAGTTCTTC.

This rearrangement joins TRBV19 to TRBJ2-3; TRBD2 is a possible D gene (6 bases). The CDR3 spans 17 residues. The germline gives CDR1 LNHDA, CDR2 SQIVND (reference sequence). Trimming took off 7 bases at V and 0 bases at J, with 20 bases between the two ends. CDR3 region: CASKKVPGSGSTDTQYF. The CDR3 DNA reads as TGTGCCAGTAAAAAGGTGCCAGGAAGCGGGAGCACAGATACGCAGTATTTT.

V and J are TRBV29-1 and TRBJ1-3; D is unclear. Germline loops: CDR1 SQVTM, CDR2 ANQGSEA. The CDR3 spans 13 residues. V was trimmed by 1 base and J by 0 bases, leaving 4 bases between them. CDR3 region: CSVEAFSGNTIYF. For the CDR3, the DNA is TGCAGCGTTGAAGCTTTCTCTGGAAACACCATATATTTT.

This clone was observed a handful of times. The chain joins TRBV4-3 to TRBJ1-3; D perhaps matches TRBD1 (5 bases). CDR1 is LGHNA and CDR2 is YSLEER in the germline V gene. The CDR3 contains 15 residues. Deletions cut 4 bases from V and 0 bases from J, with 10 bases between. The DNA for the CDR3 is TGCGCCAGCAGCCGAGACAGTAGCTCTGGAAACACCATATATTTT. Translated: CASSRDSSSGNTIYF.